These 5 T cell receptor beta chains came from one sample sequenced in a study of naive and memory T cell subsets. General study points: Naive repertoires, especially CD8, held a few larger clonotypes, possibly memory cells re-expressing CD45RA.

Their target antigens are unknown. An equimolar mix of two oligonucleotides served as the beta constant-region primer for TRBC1 and TRBC2. Nested alpha and beta constant-region primers with the SP2 primer drove four PCR rounds on ligated cDNA. In TCRdb, the UMI-ligation and nested PCR reads were re-called with MiXCR into one record per CDR3 protein. The table has around 140,000 distinct CDR3 sequences, roughly a fifth seen once. The sequenced sample consisted of naive CD8+ T cells from blood. Receptors originate from a human donor in good health.

The gene calls are TRBV12-3 or TRBV12-4 and TRBJ1-1; 9 bases align to TRBD1. This CDR3 has 13 residues. The V and J ends lost 9 bases and 3 bases, in that order; junction bases with no gene match: 5. The CDR3 loop reads CASLQGADTEAFF. The CDR3 nucleotides read TGTGCCAGTCTACAGGGGGCGGACACTGAAGCTTTCTTT.

The V and J genes are TRBV6-5 and TRBJ2-1, with TRBD2 matching over 9 bases. This CDR3 has 15 residues. The V gene's germline CDR1 is MNHEY and CDR2 SVGAGI. Unmatched junction bases numbered 5, after V lost 3 bases and J lost 5 bases. The CDR3 DNA is TGTGCCAGCAGTTATGCGGGAGGGCCCCACAATGAGCAGTTCTTC. It specifies CASSYAGGPHNEQFF.

The table lists this clonotype with a few counts. This chain uses TRBV20-1 with TRBJ1-4; a weak D match, TRBD1 (5 bases). CDR3 length: 13 residues. Trimming left V 6 bases short and J 7 bases short, with 15 bases between. Germline V gives CDR1 DFQATT, CDR2 SNEGSKA (reference sequence). CDR3 DNA sequence: TGCAGTGCCGGACCGGGGCTTGGTGAAAAACTGTTTTTT. Its protein is CSAGPGLGEKLFF.

The rearrangement links TRBV20-1 to TRBJ2-7, with 8 bases lining up with TRBD1. The CDR3 has 14 amino acids. The V and J ends lost 6 bases and 2 bases, in that order; junction bases with no gene match: 9. Germline lookup yields CDR1 DFQATT and CDR2 SNEGSKA (reference sequence). CDR3 DNA: TGCAGTGCAACTCGGACAGGGCCCACCTACGAGCAGTACTTC. This translates into CSATRTGPTYEQYF.

The sample holds a few counts of this clonotype. The J gene is TRBJ2-5, the V gene TRBV12-3 or TRBV12-4; 11 nucleotides line up with TRBD1. The CDR3 consists of 16 residues. Losses at the gene ends were 4 bases for V and 4 bases for J; bases not matched to a gene: 8. Here the CDR3 reads CASSSLRTGGRETQYF. The CDR3 coding sequence is TGTGCCAGCAGTTCCCTGCGGACAGGGGGCAGAGAGACCCAGTACTTC.